The 2 T cell receptor beta chains below come from one sample, sequenced in a study of human T cells and chemical hapten exposure. TCRdb re-analysed the RACE reads in MiXCR, keeping a single row per CDR3 protein. Of about 160,000 distinct CDR3 sequences listed, 28% are singletons. The time point is: patch test 3, about 24 weeks after DPC sensitization. Treatment specified: therapeutic diphenylcyclopropenone sensitization with weekly scalp DPC. The input for sequencing was whole blood, taken in connection with sensitization to the hapten diphenylcyclopropenone (DPC). The receptors stem from a woman aged 18-30 years with alopecia areata. Some clones in this sample may be carry-over from other donors' samples.

Many counts were recorded for this clonotype. The chain has TRBV7-7 and TRBJ2-2; D is possibly TRBD1 or TRBD2 (5 bases each). The ends were cut back, 4 bases at V and 4 bases at J, with 10 bases in the middle. The CDR3 is made up of 14 amino acids. Germline CDR1 reads SSHAT; CDR2 reads FNYEAQ (reference sequence). The DNA for the CDR3 is TGTGCCAGCAGCTCGGCAGGGACCACCGGGGAGCTGTTTTTT. Its protein is CASSSAGTTGELFF. Complete variable domain (other parts from reference TRBV7-7 and TRBJ2-2): GAGVSQSPRYKVTKRGQDVTLRCDPISSHATLYWYQQALGQGPEFLTYFNYEAQPDKSGLPSDRFSAERPEGSISTLTIQRTEQRDSAMYRCASSSAGTTGELFFGEGSRLTVL.

On this clonotype: This CDR3 fails to terminate in the conserved phenylalanine or tryptophan, so it likely reflects a read error. The CDR3 DNA follows: TGCAGCGCCCGGGCCGGAGAATACGAGCAGTACCTC. This encodes CSARAGEYEQYL. The chain combines TRBV29-1 with TRBJ2-7; D is undetermined. The germline V gene encodes CDR1 SQVTM and CDR2 ANQGSEA. The CDR3 has 12 residues. V lost 7 bases and J 4 bases, leaving 14 bases between the germline ends.